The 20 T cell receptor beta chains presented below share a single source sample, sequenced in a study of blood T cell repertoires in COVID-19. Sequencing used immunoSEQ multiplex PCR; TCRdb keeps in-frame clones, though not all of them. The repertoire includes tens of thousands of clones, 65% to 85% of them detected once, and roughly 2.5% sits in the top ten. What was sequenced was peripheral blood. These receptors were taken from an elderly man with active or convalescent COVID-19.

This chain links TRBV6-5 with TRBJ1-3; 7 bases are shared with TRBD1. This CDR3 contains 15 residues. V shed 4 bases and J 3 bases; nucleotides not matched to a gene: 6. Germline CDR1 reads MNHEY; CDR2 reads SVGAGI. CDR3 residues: CASSSAGGSGNTIYF. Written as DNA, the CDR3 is TGTGCCAGCAGTTCCGCAGGGGGTAGTGGAAACACCATATATTTT.

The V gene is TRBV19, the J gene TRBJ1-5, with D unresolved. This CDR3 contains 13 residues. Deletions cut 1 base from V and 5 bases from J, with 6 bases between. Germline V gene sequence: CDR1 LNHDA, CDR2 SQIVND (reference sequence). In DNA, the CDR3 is TGTGCCAGTAGTATAGGGGCAGATCAGCCCCAGCATTTT. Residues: CASSIGADQPQHF.

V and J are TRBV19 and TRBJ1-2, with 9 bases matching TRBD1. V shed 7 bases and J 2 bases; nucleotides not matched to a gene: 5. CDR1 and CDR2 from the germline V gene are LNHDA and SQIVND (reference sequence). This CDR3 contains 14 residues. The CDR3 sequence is CASNPGTGNYGYTF. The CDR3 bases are TGTGCCAGTAACCCAGGGACAGGGAACTATGGCTACACCTTC.

CDR3 in amino acids: CASSILRDPDGYTF. The DNA for the CDR3 is TGTGCCAGTAGTATCCTGAGAGATCCGGATGGCTACACCTTC. The chain links TRBV19 to TRBJ1-2, with unresolved D. Germline V lookup: CDR1 LNHDA, CDR2 SQIVND (reference sequence). The CDR3 consists of 14 residues. The V gene lost 3 bases and the J gene lost 6 bases, with 14 bases spanning the gap.

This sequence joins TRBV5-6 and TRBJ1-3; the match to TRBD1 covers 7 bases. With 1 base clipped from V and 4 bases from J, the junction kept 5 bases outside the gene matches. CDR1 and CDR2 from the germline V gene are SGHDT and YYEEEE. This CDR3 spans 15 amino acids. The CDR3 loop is CASSLPGGMGNTIYF. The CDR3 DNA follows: TGTGCCAGCAGCTTGCCAGGGGGTATGGGAAACACCATATATTTT. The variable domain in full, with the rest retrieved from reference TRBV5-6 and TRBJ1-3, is DAGVTQSPTHLIKTRGQQVTLRCSPKSGHDTVSWYQQALGQGPQFIFQYYEEEERQRGNFPDRFSGHQFPNYSSELNVNALLLGDSALYLCASSLPGGMGNTIYFGEGSWLTVV.

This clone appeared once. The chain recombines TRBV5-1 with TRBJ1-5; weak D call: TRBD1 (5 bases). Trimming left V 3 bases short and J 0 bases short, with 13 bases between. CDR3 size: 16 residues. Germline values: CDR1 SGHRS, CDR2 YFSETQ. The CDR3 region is CASSYPTAYSNQPQHF. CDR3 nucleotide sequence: TGCGCCAGCAGCTACCCGACAGCATATAGCAATCAGCCCCAGCATTTT.

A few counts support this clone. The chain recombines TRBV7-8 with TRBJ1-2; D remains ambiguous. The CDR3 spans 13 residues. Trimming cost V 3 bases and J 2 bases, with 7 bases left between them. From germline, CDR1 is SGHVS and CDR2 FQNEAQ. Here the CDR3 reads CASSFTQNYGYTF. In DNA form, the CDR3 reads TGTGCCAGCAGCTTCACGCAGAACTATGGCTACACCTTC.

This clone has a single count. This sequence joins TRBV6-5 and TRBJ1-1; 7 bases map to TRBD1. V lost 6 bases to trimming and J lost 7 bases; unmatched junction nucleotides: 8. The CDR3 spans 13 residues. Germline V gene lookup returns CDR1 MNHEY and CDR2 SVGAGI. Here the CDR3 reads CASRTTGRSEAFF. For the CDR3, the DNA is TGTGCCAGCAGAACGACAGGGCGCAGTGAAGCTTTCTTT.

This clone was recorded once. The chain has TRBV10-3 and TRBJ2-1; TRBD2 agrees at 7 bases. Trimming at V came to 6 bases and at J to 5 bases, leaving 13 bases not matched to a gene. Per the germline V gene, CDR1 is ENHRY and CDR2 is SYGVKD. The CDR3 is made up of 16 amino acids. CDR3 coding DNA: TGTGCCATCAGGCCCCACTCCAGCGGGAAAAACAATGAGCAGTTCTTC. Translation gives CAIRPHSSGKNNEQFF.

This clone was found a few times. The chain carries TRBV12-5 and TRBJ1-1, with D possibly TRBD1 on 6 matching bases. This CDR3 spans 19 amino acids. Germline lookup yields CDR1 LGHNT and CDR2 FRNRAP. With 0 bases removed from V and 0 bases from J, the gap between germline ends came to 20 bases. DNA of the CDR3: TGTGCTAGTGGTTTGGTATTAGGCAGGGAAGGGGGTTTGAACACTGAAGCTTTCTTT. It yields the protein CASGLVLGREGGLNTEAFF.

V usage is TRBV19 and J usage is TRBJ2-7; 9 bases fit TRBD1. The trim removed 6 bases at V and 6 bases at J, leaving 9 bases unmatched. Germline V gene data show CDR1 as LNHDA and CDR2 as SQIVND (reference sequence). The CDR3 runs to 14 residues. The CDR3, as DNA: TGTGCCAGTAGCAACCGGGACAGGGTGGCCGAGCAGTACTTC. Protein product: CASSNRDRVAEQYF.

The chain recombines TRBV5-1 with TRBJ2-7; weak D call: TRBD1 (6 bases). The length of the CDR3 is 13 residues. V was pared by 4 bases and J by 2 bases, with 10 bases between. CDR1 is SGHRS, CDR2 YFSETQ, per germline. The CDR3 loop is CASSLTGPYEQYF. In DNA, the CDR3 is TGCGCCAGCAGCCTGACAGGCCCCTACGAGCAGTACTTC.

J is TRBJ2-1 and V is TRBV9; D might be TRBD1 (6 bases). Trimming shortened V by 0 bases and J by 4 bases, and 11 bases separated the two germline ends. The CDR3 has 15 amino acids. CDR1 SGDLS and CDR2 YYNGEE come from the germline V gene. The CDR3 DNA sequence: TGTGCCAGCAGCGTAGGGCAGGGGCCTTACAATGAGCAGTTCTTC. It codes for CASSVGQGPYNEQFF.

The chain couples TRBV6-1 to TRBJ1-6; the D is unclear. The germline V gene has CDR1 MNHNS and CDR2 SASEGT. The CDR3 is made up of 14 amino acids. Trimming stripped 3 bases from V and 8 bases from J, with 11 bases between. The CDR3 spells CASSDKLSDSPLHF. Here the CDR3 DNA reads TGTGCCAGCAGTGATAAATTGTCCGATTCACCCCTCCACTTT.

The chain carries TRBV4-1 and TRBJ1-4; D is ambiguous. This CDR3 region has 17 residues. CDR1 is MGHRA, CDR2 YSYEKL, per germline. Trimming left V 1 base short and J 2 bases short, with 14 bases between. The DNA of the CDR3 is TGCGCCAGCAGCCAAGGAAGCACGGTCCGCACTAATGAAAAACTGTTTTTT. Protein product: CASSQGSTVRTNEKLFF.

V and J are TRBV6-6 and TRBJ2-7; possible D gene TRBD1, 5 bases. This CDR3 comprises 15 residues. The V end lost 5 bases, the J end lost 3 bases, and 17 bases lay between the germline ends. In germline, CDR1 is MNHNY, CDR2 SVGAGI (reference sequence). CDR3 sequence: CASSDLLSGRYEQYF. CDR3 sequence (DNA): TGTGCCAGCAGTGACCTCCTTTCAGGGCGCTACGAGCAGTACTTC.

The CDR3 loop reads CASSSTAGWGQETQYF. The DNA for the CDR3 is TGTGCCAGCAGCTCAACGGCGGGGTGGGGGCAAGAGACCCAGTACTTC. The chain combines TRBV7-2 with TRBJ2-5; tentative D call: TRBD2 (6 bases). V dropped 4 bases and J dropped 2 bases, with 17 bases sitting between them. The germline CDR1 and CDR2 sequences are SGHTA and FQGNSA. The CDR3 runs to 16 residues. The complete variable domain, with remaining parts taken from reference TRBV7-2 and TRBJ2-5, reads GAGVSQSPSNKVTEKGKDVELRCDPISGHTALYWYRQSLGQGLEFLIYFQGNSAPDKSGLPSDRFSAERTGGSVSTLTIQRTQQEDSAVYLCASSSTAGWGQETQYFGPGTRLLVL.

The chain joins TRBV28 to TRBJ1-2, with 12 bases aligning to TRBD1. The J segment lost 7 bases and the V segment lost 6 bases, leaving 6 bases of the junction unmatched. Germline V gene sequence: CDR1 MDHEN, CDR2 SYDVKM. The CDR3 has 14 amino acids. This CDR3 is CASRAGTGGFGYTF. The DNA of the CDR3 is TGTGCCAGCAGAGCCGGGACAGGGGGCTTTGGCTACACCTTC.

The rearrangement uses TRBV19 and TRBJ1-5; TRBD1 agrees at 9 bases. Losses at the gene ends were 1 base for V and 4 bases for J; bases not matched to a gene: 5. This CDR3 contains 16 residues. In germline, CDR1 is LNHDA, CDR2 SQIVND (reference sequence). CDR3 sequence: CASSIGRDRVNQPQHF. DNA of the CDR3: TGTGCCAGTAGTATAGGGCGGGACAGGGTTAATCAGCCCCAGCATTTT.

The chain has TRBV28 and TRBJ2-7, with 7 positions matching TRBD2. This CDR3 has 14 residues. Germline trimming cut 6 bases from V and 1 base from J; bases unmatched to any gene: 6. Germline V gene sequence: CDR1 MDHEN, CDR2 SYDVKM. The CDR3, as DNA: TGTGCCAGCAGCCAAGAGGGAGGGTCCTACGAGCAGTACTTC. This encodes CASSQEGGSYEQYF.